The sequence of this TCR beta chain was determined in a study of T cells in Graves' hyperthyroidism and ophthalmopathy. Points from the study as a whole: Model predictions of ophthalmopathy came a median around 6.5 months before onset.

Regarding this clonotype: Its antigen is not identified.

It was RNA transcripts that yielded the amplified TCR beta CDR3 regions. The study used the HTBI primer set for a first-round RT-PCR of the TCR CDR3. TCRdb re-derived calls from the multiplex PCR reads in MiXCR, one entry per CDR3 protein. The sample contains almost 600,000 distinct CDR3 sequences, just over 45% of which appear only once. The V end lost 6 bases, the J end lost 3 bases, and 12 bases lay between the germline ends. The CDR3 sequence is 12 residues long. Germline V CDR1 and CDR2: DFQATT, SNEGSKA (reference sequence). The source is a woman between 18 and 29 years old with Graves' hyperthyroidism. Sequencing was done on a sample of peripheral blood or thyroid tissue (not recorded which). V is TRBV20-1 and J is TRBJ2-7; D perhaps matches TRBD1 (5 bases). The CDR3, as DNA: TGCAGTGCCCAGGGCCCATTCTACGAGCAGTACTTC. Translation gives CSAQGPFYEQYF.